This T cell receptor beta chain came from a study of blood T cell repertoires in COVID-19. Looking at the study overall: From the United States, Italy and Spain came samples of acute and convalescent COVID-19.

Trimming removed 3 bases from V and 5 bases from J, with 7 bases in between. In germline, CDR1 is LNHNV, CDR2 YYDKDF (reference sequence). The CDR3 sequence is 12 residues long. Method: immunoSEQ multiplex PCR; TCRdb's copy keeps in-frame clones and lacks some. The sample comprises roughly 210,000 clones, around four fifths of which are singletons, and roughly 10% rests with the top ten. Enrollment of patients from Seattle took place during active infection, with longitudinal follow-up. The sequence came from a woman of 80 years or more with COVID-19, enrolled during active disease. The V and J genes are TRBV15 and TRBJ1-1; D unresolved. Sequencing used peripheral blood. CDR3 DNA sequence: TGTGCCACCAGCAGGCCGGGGACTGAAGCTTTCTTT. This sequence encodes CATSRPGTEAFF.